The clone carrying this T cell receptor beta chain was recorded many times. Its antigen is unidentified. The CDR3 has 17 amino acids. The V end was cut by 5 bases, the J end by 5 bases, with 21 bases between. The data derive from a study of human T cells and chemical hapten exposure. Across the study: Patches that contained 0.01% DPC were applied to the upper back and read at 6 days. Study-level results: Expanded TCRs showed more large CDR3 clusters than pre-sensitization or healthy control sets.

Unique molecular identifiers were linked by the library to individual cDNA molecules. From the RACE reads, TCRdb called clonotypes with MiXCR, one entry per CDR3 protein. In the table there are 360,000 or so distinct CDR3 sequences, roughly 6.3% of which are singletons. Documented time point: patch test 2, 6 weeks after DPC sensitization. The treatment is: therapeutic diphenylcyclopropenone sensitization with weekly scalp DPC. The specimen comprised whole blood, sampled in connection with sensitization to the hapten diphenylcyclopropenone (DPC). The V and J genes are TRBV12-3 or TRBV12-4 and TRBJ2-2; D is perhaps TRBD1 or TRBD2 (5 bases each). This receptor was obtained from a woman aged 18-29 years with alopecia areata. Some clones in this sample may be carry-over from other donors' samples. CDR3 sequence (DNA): TGTGCCAGCAGTCCATTACCGGGACGGGGAAGAACCGGGGAGCTGTTTTTT. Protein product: CASSPLPGRGRTGELFF.